The 8 T cell receptor beta chains given below trace back to one sample, sequenced in a study of regulatory T cells in long-lasting Graves disease. Time point: newly diagnosed GD, antithyroid drugs for less than 3 months. PBMC-extracted RNA yielded the TCR library. Investigators prepared the TCR beta libraries by applying iRepertoire HTBI primers and Arm-PCR of CDR3 regions. Using its own MiXCR run on the multiplex PCR reads, TCRdb lists one record per CDR3 protein. The sample includes hundreds of thousands of distinct CDR3 sequences, roughly 16% of them seen just once. The sample also formed part of further work on T cells in Graves' hyperthyroidism and ophthalmopathy.

Material: peripheral blood mononuclear cells (PBMCs), obtained at new diagnosis, from a patient treated with antithyroid drugs. The receptor source for this set is a woman in her twenties or thirties with Graves disease.

V gene TRBV5-5 combines with J gene TRBJ2-7; the D is unclear. The CDR3 is 14 residues long. Germline assignment: CDR1 SGHKS and CDR2 YYEKEE (reference sequence). The V gene lost 4 bases and the J gene lost 2 bases, with 13 bases spanning the gap. Here the CDR3 reads CASSRVSSTYEQYF. CDR3 nucleotides: TGTGCCAGCAGCCGGGTCTCCTCTACCTACGAGCAGTACTTC.

This clonotype was seen many times. The V gene is TRBV6-1, the J gene TRBJ2-5; TRBD1 aligns across 10 bases. V was clipped by 7 bases and J by 3 bases; unmatched bases: 8. CDR3 length: 15 amino acids. The germline gives CDR1 MNHNS, CDR2 SASEGT. The CDR3 loop is CASNSWDRGKETQYF. The CDR3 DNA follows: TGTGCCAGCAATTCTTGGGACAGGGGAAAAGAGACCCAGTACTTC.

This clonotype showed up many times. The CDR3 coding sequence is TGTGCCAGCAGCTTCGGGCAGCCCTCCTACAATGAGCAGTTCTTC. Translation: CASSFGQPSYNEQFF. The rearrangement links TRBV7-3 to TRBJ2-1; D is unclear. Germline CDR1 reads SGHTA; CDR2 reads FQGTGA. V lost 3 bases and J 0 bases, leaving 9 bases between the germline ends. This CDR3 is 15 amino acids long. Complete variable domain (other parts from reference TRBV7-3 and TRBJ2-1): GAGVSQTPSNKVTEKGKYVELRCDPISGHTALYWYRQSLGQGPEFLIYFQGTGAADDSGLPNDRFFAVRPEGSVSTLKIQRTERGDSAVYLCASSFGQPSYNEQFFGPGTRLTVL.

This chain uses TRBV18 with TRBJ1-1; no firm D call. The V and J ends lost 2 bases and 0 bases respectively, with 13 bases between them. Germline-derived CDR1 and CDR2 are KGHSH and LQKENI. The CDR3 runs 16 residues. CDR3 in amino acids: CASSPAPRAVNTEAFF. In DNA, the CDR3 is TGTGCCAGCTCACCAGCCCCTCGGGCGGTGAACACTGAAGCTTTCTTT.

This clonotype was detected a few times. The CDR3 is CATGGYLITEAFF. The CDR3 nucleotides are TGTGCCACCGGGGGATACTTAATTACTGAAGCTTTCTTT. The chain couples TRBV19 to TRBJ1-1; tentative D call: TRBD1 (5 bases). Germline CDR1 and CDR2: LNHDA and SQIVND (reference sequence). This CDR3 region has 13 residues. Deletions cut 10 bases from V and 5 bases from J, with 17 bases between.

On this clonotype: This sequence may be a read error, since a much larger clone differs from it by one base. The gene calls are TRBV28 and TRBJ1-1; D is unresolved. Germline CDR1 reads MDHEN; CDR2 reads SYDVKM. V was pared by 2 bases and J by 3 bases, with 13 bases between. This CDR3 is 15 amino acids long. The CDR3 region is CASSLVSVMDTEAFF. The CDR3 nucleotides are TGTGCCAGCAGTTTAGTTTCGGTCATGGACACTGAAGCTTTCTTT.

This clonotype was counted between two and nine times. This chain connects TRBV20-1 to TRBJ2-1; no clear D. This CDR3 contains 14 residues. The V end was cut by 1 base, the J end by 0 bases, with 7 bases between. Germline assignment: CDR1 DFQATT and CDR2 SNEGSKA (reference sequence). CDR3 bases: TGCAGTGCTAGAGTACAGAGCTCCTACAATGAGCAGTTCTTC. Translation gives CSARVQSSYNEQFF.

Only one count was recorded for this clonotype. A read error is possible here, since a much larger clone lies one base away. The V gene is TRBV5-6, the J gene TRBJ1-1; D is undetermined. Germline assignment: CDR1 SGHDT and CDR2 YYEEEE. The CDR3 is made up of 12 amino acids. CDR3 loop: CASSLGRAEALF. The CDR3, as DNA: TGTGCCAGCAGCTTGGGTCGGGCTGAAGCTCTCTTT.